The source of this TCR beta chain is a study of cytotoxic CD8 clonotypes in ibrutinib-treated CLL. Study-level information: With a range of 6 to 36, the median treatment time before response samples were taken was roughly twelve months.

Sequenced by immunoSEQ multiplex PCR; TCRdb stores in-frame clones only, minus some. The table lists some 140,000 clones, 75% to 95% of them singletons. About this clone itself: What it binds is not known.

This CDR3 is built from 15 residues. Germline CDR1 and CDR2: SGHNT and YYREEE (reference sequence). V was pared by 2 bases and J by 6 bases, with 18 bases between. Study-wide results and limits: Clonality increased at ibrutinib response and stayed stable in sustained remission. At progression, however, it fell back toward baseline.

This chain connects TRBV5-4 to TRBJ2-7; D might be TRBD2 (6 bases). This TCR was recovered from a human donor with chronic lymphocytic leukemia. The sample here was PBMCs, taken after 12 months of ibrutinib treatment. The CDR3 loop is CASSFRDLALSEQYF. CDR3 nucleotide sequence: TGTGCCAGCAGCTTCCGGGACTTAGCCTTATCCGAGCAGTACTTC.